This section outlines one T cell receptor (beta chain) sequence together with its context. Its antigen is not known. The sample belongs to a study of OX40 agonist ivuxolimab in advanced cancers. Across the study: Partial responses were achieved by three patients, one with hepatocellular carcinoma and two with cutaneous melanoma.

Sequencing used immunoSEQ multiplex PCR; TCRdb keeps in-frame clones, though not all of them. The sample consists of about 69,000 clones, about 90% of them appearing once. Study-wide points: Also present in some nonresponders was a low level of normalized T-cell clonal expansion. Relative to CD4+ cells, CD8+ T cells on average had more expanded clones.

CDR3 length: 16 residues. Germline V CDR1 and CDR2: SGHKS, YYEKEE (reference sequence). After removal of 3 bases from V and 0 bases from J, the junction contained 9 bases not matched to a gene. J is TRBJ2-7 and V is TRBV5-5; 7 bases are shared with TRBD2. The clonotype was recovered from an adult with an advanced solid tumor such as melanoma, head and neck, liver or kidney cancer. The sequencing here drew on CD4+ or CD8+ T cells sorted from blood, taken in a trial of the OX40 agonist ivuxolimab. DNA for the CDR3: TGTGCCAGCAGCTCAGCGCTAGCGGCTAGCTCCTACGAGCAGTACTTC. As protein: CASSSALAASSYEQYF.